These 9 T cell receptor beta chains were sequenced from one sample in a study of T cells in Graves' hyperthyroidism and ophthalmopathy (dated by TCRdb to about 2019). The library was made by multiplex PCR. Instrument used: Illumina HiSeq 2000. The TCR beta CDR3 regions were amplified from the RNA transcripts. The first round of RT-PCR for the TCR CDR3 was performed with the HTBI primer set and the Qiagen OneStep RT-PCR kit. Clones were called with MiXCR by TCRdb after fastp trimmed the public reads at Q25, and only in-frame beta chains were retained. Every distinct CDR3 protein forms one entry, paired with its most common genes and DNA. The sample records 490,000 or so distinct CDR3 sequences, approximately 23% of which are singletons. The ten largest clones take up under 55% of the sample. The sample consisted of blood. The receptors derive from a woman aged 70-85 years with Graves' ophthalmopathy.

This clonotype was observed a few times. V gene TRBV6-2 or TRBV6-3 combines with J gene TRBJ2-1; TRBD1 matches 8 bases. Germline V gene sequence: CDR1 MNHEY, CDR2 SVGEGT. Trimming cost V 4 bases and J 12 bases; bases outside gene matches: 8. This CDR3 is built from 13 residues. CDR3 residues: CASSSRNRGAQFF. The CDR3 bases are TGTGCCAGCAGTTCGAGGAACAGGGGGGCGCAGTTCTTC.

This clonotype was detected many times. V gene TRBV29-1 combines with J gene TRBJ2-3, with a weak D call TRBD2 (6 bases). The CDR3 consists of 15 residues. The V gene lost 1 base and the J gene lost 0 bases, with 11 bases spanning the gap. Germline CDR1 and CDR2: SQVTM and ANQGSEA. The CDR3 loop reads CSVEARDSSTDTQYF. The CDR3, as DNA: TGCAGCGTTGAAGCCCGGGACTCTAGCACAGATACGCAGTATTTT.

V and J are TRBV7-2 and TRBJ2-7, with D possibly being TRBD2 (5 bases). The CDR3 contains 14 residues. The germline gives CDR1 SGHTA, CDR2 FQGNSA. V lost 3 bases and J 2 bases, leaving 11 bases between the germline ends. The CDR3, as DNA: TGTGCCAGCAGCTTGCAGACGGGAACCTACGAGCAGTACTTC. Translating it yields CASSLQTGTYEQYF.

The sample holds a few counts of this clonotype. V usage is TRBV3-1 and J usage is TRBJ2-7; the match to TRBD2 covers 9 bases. This CDR3 has 17 residues. V was clipped by 5 bases and J by 5 bases; unmatched bases: 16. CDR1 and CDR2 (germline): LGHDT, YNNKEL (reference sequence). CDR3: CASSLSLVSGSLNEQYF. For the CDR3, the DNA is TGTGCCAGCAGCTTGTCCCTGGTTAGCGGGAGTCTCAACGAGCAGTACTTC.

This clonotype was recorded at least ten times. The genes are TRBV12-3 or TRBV12-4 and TRBJ1-2, with D hard to call. There are 16 residues in the CDR3. Trimming took 5 bases from V and 0 from J, leaving 16 bases between them. The CDR3 nucleotides are TGTGCCAGCAGTCCTCAACCTTGGTTCGCTAACTATGGCTACACCTTC. It encodes CASSPQPWFANYGYTF.

The chain recombines TRBV24-1 with TRBJ2-1; 7 positions agree with TRBD2. Germline loops: CDR1 KGHDR, CDR2 SFDVKD. V was clipped by 4 bases and J by 2 bases; unmatched bases: 4. This CDR3 region has 15 residues. DNA for the CDR3: TGTGCCACCAGTGAGGGGGAGGGCCCCTACAATGAGCAGTTCTTC. This sequence encodes CATSEGEGPYNEQFF.

The chain carries TRBV15 and TRBJ2-3; 8 bases fit TRBD2. With 3 bases clipped from V and 0 bases from J, the junction kept 5 bases outside the gene matches. Germline-derived CDR1 and CDR2 are LNHNV and YYDKDF (reference sequence). This CDR3 comprises 16 residues. CDR3 bases: TGTGCCACCAGCAGGAGAGCGGGAGCTAGCACAGATACGCAGTATTTT. Translated: CATSRRAGASTDTQYF.

This clonotype appeared many times. V gene TRBV28 combines with J gene TRBJ2-7; 9 bases map to TRBD1. The CDR3 spans 17 residues. Germline CDR1 reads MDHEN; CDR2 reads SYDVKM. Trimming removed 0 bases from V and 4 bases from J; junction bases left unmatched: 10. In DNA, the CDR3 is TGTGCCAGCAGTTTATGGAGGGATGGGACAGGGAGGTACGAGCAGTACTTC. This sequence encodes CASSLWRDGTGRYEQYF.

This clonotype was recorded once. A much larger clone is a single base away; this may be a read error. The CDR3 region is CAGIAGSNTGELFF. CDR3 sequence (DNA): TGTGCCGGCATTGCGGGGTCGAACACCGGGGAGCTGTTTTTT. The chain joins TRBV2 to TRBJ2-2; perhaps TRBD2 as D (6 bases). Trimming shortened V by 11 bases and J by 0 bases, and 13 bases separated the two germline ends. Germline values: CDR1 SNHLY, CDR2 FYNNEI. The CDR3 loop spans 14 amino acids.